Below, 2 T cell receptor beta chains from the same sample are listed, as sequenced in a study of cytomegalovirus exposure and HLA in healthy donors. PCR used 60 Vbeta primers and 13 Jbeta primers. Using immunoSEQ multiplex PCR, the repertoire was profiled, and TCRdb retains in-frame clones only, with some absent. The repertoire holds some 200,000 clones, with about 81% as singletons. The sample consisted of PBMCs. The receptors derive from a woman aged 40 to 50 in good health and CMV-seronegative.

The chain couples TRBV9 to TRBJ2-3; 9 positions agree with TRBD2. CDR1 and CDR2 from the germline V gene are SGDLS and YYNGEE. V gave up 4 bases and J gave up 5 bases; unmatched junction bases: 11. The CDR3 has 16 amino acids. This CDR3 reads CASSPDLAGVLDTQYF. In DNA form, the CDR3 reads TGTGCCAGCAGCCCCGACTTAGCGGGAGTTTTAGATACGCAGTATTTT.

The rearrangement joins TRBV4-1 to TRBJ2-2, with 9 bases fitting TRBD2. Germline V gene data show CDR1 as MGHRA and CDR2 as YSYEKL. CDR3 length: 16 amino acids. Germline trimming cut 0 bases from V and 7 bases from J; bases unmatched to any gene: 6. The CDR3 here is CASSQEGGRALGELFF. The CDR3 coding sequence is TGCGCCAGCAGCCAAGAAGGCGGGAGGGCCCTCGGGGAGCTGTTTTTT.